This is a list of T cell receptor beta chains from one sample in a study of T cell responses to AZD1222 COVID-19 vaccine. Here immunoSEQ multiplex PCR was the method, and the copy in TCRdb shows in-frame clones only, minus some. This table holds 180,000 or so clones, approximately 89% found once. Sequencing used peripheral blood, obtained 28 days after the second AZD1222 dose. The receptors were sampled from an adult who received the AZD1222 COVID-19 vaccine. Each CDR3 is given with its conserved first and last residue. D genes are given only for firm matches. The size of a clone is reported for some rows only, either as once, few or many, or as a class for expanded clones.

CDR3 protein | CDR3 DNA | J gene | D gene | V gene | clone size
CAISEFGSGELFF | TGTGCCATCAGTGAATTCGGGTCCGGGGAGCTGTTTTTT | TRBJ2-2 | NA | TRBV10-3 | once
CASSNDRGVMNTEAFF | TGTGCCAGTAGTAACGACAGGGGCGTCATGAACACTGAAGCTTTCTTT | TRBJ1-1 | TRBD1 | TRBV19 | NA
CASSLDQFGEQFF | TGTGCCAGCAGTTTGGATCAGTTTGGTGAGCAGTTCTTC | TRBJ2-1 | NA | TRBV12-3/TRBV12-4 | NA
CASSLVGGAGQPQHF | TGCGCCAGCAGCTTGGTTGGGGGGGCTGGGCAGCCCCAGCATTTT | TRBJ1-5 | NA | TRBV5-1 | few
CASSWRGAGANVLTF | TGTGCCAGCAGCTGGAGGGGAGCGGGGGCCAACGTCCTGACTTTC | TRBJ2-6 | NA | TRBV5-5 | once
CASSLLDRPNTEAFF | TGTGCCAGCAGCTTATTGGACAGACCTAACACTGAAGCTTTCTTT | TRBJ1-1 | NA | TRBV7-8 | NA
CATSRESIAASGSYEQYF | TGTGCCACCAGCAGAGAGTCGATTGCGGCTAGCGGTTCCTACGAGCAGTACTTC | TRBJ2-7 | TRBD2 | TRBV15 | NA
CASSEAGGAPYEQYF | TGTGCCAGCAGTGAAGCAGGTGGGGCCCCCTACGAGCAGTACTTC | TRBJ2-7 | NA | TRBV6-1 | NA
CATTTGTSPLHF | TGTGCCACCACTACAGGGACCTCACCCCTCCACTTT | TRBJ1-6 | NA | TRBV15 | once
CASSLGSGSHPETQYF | TGTGCCAGCAGCCTGGGGAGCGGGAGCCACCCCGAGACCCAGTACTTC | TRBJ2-5 | TRBD2 | TRBV3-1/TRBV3-2 | NA
CASSPSSGSTRWNEQFF | TGTGCCAGCAGCCCTTCTAGCGGGAGTACACGTTGGAATGAGCAGTTCTTC | TRBJ2-1 | TRBD2 | TRBV3-1/TRBV3-2 | NA
CASRPRTSGQETQYF | TGCGCCAGCAGACCTAGGACTAGCGGCCAAGAGACCCAGTACTTC | TRBJ2-5 | TRBD2 | TRBV5-1 | NA
CASSQEDRDQETQYF | TGCGCCAGCAGCCAAGAAGATAGGGACCAAGAGACCCAGTACTTC | TRBJ2-5 | NA | TRBV4-1 | NA
CASTRTSGPSYNEQFF | TGCGCCAGCACCCGGACTAGCGGACCTTCCTACAATGAGCAGTTCTTC | TRBJ2-1 | TRBD2 | TRBV23-1 | NA
CASSQDGTGVNTEAFF | TGTGCCAGCAGCCAAGATGGGACAGGGGTGAACACTGAAGCTTTCTTT | TRBJ1-1 | TRBD1 | TRBV3-1/TRBV3-2 | NA
CASSMTGINEQFF | TGTGCCAGTAGTATGACAGGGATTAATGAGCAGTTCTTC | TRBJ2-1 | TRBD1 | TRBV19 | NA
CASSQKASGATMREFF | TGTGCCAGTAGTCAGAAAGCTAGCGGAGCAACAATGAGGGAGTTCTTC | TRBJ2-1 | TRBD2 | TRBV19 | NA
CASSQGQGGTEAFF | TGTGCCAGCAGCCAGGGACAGGGGGGCACTGAAGCTTTCTTT | TRBJ1-1 | TRBD1 | TRBV3-1/TRBV3-2 | NA
CASSPPGRNSGNTIYF | TGCGCCAGCAGCCCCCCGGGACGGAACTCTGGAAACACCATATATTTT | TRBJ1-3 | NA | TRBV5-1 | NA
CASSFSGTGSRSPLHF | TGTGCCAGCAGCTTCTCCGGGACAGGGAGTCGGTCACCCCTCCACTTT | TRBJ1-6 | TRBD1 | TRBV7-2 | NA
CASSQDWRGYGYTF | TGCGCCAGCAGCCAAGATTGGAGGGGATATGGCTACACCTTC | TRBJ1-2 | NA | TRBV4-1 | NA
CASSWTGGNQDTQYF | TGCGCCAGCAGCTGGACAGGGGGGAATCAGGATACGCAGTATTTT | TRBJ2-3 | TRBD1 | TRBV5-1 | NA
CASSPGTGGQSPLHF | TGTGCCAGCAGCCCCGGGACAGGGGGGCAGTCACCCCTCCACTTT | TRBJ1-6 | TRBD1 | TRBV7-2 | once
CASSQVGREGERTNTGELFF | TGCGCCAGCAGCCAAGTAGGGCGGGAGGGGGAACGTACGAACACCGGGGAGCTGTTTTTT | TRBJ2-2 | TRBD2 | TRBV4-3 | NA
CASSDSPSNQPQHF | TGCGCCAGCAGTGACTCCCCTAGCAATCAGCCCCAGCATTTT | TRBJ1-5 | NA | TRBV10-2 | once
CATENRDYEQYF | TGTGCCACCGAGAACAGGGACTACGAGCAGTACTTC | TRBJ2-7 | NA | TRBV10-3 | NA
CASSPEGGPYQPQHF | TGTGCCAGCAGCCCCGAAGGGGGCCCGTATCAGCCCCAGCATTTT | TRBJ1-5 | TRBD1 | TRBV6-2/TRBV6-3 | NA
CASSTSYGYTF | TGTGCCAGCAGCACGTCCTATGGCTACACCTTC | TRBJ1-2 | NA | TRBV9 | NA
CASREASGGYTF | TGTGCCAGCAGAGAGGCCTCAGGGGGCTACACCTTC | TRBJ1-2 | NA | TRBV9 | NA
CASSLRGAEGYTF | TGCGCCAGCAGCTTGCGGGGGGCGGAGGGCTACACCTTC | TRBJ1-2 | NA | TRBV5-1 | NA
CASRKGVNTGELFF | TGTGCCAGCAGAAAGGGCGTAAACACCGGGGAGCTGTTTTTT | TRBJ2-2 | NA | TRBV7-2 | NA